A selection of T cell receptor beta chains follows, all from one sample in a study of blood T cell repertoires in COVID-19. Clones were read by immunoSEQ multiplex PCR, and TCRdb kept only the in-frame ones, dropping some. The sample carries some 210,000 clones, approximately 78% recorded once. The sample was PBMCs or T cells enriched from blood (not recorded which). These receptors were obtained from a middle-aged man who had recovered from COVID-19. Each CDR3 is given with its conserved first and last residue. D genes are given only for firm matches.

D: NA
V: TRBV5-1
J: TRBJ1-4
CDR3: CASSFFPGRGDEKLFF

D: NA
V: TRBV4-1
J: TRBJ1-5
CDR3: CASSQDRNQPQHF

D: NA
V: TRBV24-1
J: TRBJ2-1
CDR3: CATSDPGSSSYNEQFF

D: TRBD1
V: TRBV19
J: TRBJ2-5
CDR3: CASSMGQTQETQYF

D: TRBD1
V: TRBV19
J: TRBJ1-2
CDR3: CASSTPGGTNYGYTF

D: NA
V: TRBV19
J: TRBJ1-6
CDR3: CASSNPGTNSPLHF

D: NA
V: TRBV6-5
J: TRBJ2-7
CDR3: CASSYSTGEQYF

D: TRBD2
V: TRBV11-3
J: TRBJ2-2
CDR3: CASSPTAGYTGELFF

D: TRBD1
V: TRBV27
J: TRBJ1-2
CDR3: CASSLEGQGPSTF

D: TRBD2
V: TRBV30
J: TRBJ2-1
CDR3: CAGKRGSSYNEQFF

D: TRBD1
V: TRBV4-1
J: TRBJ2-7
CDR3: CASSPRGGTAYEQYF

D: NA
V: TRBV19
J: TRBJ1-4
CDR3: CASSIFGGNEKLFF

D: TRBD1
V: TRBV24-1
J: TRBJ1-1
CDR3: CATSSGTGEAFF

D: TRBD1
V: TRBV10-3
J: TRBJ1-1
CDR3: CAINAGGYAAFF

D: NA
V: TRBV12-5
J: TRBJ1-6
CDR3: CASALPQAENSPLHF

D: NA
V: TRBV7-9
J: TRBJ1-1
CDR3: CASSFYEEGTEAFF

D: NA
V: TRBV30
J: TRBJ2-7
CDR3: CAWTQNTYEQYF

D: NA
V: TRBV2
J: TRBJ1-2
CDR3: CASTSIGRGLQANYGYTF

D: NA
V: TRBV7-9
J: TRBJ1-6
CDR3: CASSAQRYSPLHF

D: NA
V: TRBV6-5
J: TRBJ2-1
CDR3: CASSSHGGSDEQFF

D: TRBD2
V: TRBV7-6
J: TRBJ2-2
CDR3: CASSSRTSGMSTGELFF

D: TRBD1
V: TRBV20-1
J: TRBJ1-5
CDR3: CSASRGLSNQPQHF

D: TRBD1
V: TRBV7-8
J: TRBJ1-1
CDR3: CASSPRGTLRTEAFF

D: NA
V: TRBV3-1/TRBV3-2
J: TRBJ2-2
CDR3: CASSHLITGTRELFF

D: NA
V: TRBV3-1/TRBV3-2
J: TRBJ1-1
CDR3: CASSQAHMAFF

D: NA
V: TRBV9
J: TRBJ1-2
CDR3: CASSPRLVATYGYTF

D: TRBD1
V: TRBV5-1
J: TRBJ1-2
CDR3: CASSARQGNYGYTF

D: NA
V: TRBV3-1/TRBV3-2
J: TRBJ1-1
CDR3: CASSHLRGQQIEAFF

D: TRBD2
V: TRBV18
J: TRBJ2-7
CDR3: CASSPTEGGSYEQYF

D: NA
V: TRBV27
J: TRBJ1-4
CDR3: CASTFRSGHLIEGIEKLFF

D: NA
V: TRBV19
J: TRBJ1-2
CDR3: CASSPEGGRGDGYTF

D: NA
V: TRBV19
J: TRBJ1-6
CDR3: CASSIVLQGNSPLHF

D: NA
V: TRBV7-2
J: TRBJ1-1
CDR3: CASSLELGARRGSNTEAFF

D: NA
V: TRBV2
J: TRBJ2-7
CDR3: CASSAGGLGEQYF

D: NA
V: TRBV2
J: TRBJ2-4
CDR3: CAGGSTAKNIQYF

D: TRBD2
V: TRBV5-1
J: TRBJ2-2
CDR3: CASSPPTSGGGELFF

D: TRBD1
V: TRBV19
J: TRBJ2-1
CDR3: CASVSRSTGGAGYEQFF

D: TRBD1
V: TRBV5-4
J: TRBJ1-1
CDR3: CASSSTGTGLTEAFF

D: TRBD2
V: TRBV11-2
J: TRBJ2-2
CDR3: CASSSPGLAENTGELFF

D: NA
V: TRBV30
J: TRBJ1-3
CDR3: CAWIVSSGNTIYF

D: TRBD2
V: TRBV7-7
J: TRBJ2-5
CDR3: CASSLGVAGAETQYF

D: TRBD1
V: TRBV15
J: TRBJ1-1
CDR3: CATSRPHRGLTEAFF

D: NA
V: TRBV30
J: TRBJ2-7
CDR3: CAWSYSSSYEQYF

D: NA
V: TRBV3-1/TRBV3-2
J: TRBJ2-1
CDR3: CASSQDRGEQFF

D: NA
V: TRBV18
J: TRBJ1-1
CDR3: CASSPRGHSGAFF

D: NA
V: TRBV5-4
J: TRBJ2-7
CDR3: CASSFRDTYEQYF

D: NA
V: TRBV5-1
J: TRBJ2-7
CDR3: CASSLASGGRGKSYEQYF

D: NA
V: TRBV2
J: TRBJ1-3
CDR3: CASESWGRSVGNTIYF

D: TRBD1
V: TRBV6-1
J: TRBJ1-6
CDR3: CASSEGDRAVIPITLHF

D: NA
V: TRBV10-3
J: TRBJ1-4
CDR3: CAISESGGNTLEKLFF

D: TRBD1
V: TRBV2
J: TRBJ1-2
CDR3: CASRARTGGASIGGYTF

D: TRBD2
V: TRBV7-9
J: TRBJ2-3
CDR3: CASSFLRAAGGVADTQYF

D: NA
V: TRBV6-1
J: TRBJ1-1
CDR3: CASSEGRGIYDTEAFF

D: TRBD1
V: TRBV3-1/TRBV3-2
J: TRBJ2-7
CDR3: CASSQRQGRYEQYF

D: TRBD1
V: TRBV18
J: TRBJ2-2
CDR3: CASRKGASTGELFF